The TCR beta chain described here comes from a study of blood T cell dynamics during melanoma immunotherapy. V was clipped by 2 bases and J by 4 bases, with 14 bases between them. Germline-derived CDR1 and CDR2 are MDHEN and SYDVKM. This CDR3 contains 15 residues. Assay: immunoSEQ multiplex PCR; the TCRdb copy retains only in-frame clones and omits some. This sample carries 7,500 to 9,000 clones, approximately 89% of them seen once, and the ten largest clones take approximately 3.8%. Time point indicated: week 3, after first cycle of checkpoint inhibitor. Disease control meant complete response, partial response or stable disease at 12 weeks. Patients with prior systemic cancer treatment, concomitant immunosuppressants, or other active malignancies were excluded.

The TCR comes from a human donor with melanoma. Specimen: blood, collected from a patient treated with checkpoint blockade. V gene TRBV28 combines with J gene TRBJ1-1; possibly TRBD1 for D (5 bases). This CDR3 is CASSLPGPRATEAFF. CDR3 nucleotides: TGTGCCAGCAGTTTACCGGGACCGAGGGCCACTGAAGCTTTCTTT.